The 13 T cell receptor beta chains given below trace back to one sample, sequenced in a study of cytomegalovirus exposure and HLA in healthy donors. Both 60 Vbeta primers and 13 Jbeta primers went into the PCR. The repertoire was sequenced with immunoSEQ multiplex PCR; TCRdb's copy has only in-frame clones and lacks some. The sample yields some 200,000 clones, about 80% seen once. Material: PBMCs. The receptors were gathered from a young man in good health and CMV-seronegative.

This chain joins TRBV5-1 and TRBJ2-7, with TRBD2 identical over 10 bases. Germline values: CDR1 SGHRS, CDR2 YFSETQ. The CDR3 runs to 14 residues. V shed 4 bases, J shed 5 bases, and the junction held 6 bases outside the gene matches. CDR3 residues: CASSIIAGGDEQYF. The CDR3 DNA reads as TGCGCCAGCAGCATCATAGCGGGAGGCGACGAGCAGTACTTC.

The chain recombines TRBV6-6 with TRBJ2-7; 9 nucleotides match TRBD1. The V gene end was trimmed by 4 bases and the J gene end by 5 bases; junction bases not matched to a gene: 9. There are 15 residues in the CDR3. Germline CDR1 reads MNHNY; CDR2 reads SVGAGI (reference sequence). The chain's CDR3 is CASSFPDRGVHEQYF. CDR3 nucleotide sequence: TGTGCCAGCAGTTTCCCGGACAGGGGAGTCCACGAGCAGTACTTC.

The gene calls are TRBV28 and TRBJ1-2; maybe TRBD1 (6 bases). The length of the CDR3 is 13 residues. From germline, CDR1 is MDHEN and CDR2 SYDVKM. V was trimmed by 7 bases and J by 4 bases, leaving 13 bases between them. CDR3 amino acids: CASTEQGPYGYTF. The DNA of the CDR3 is TGTGCCAGCACAGAACAGGGACCCTATGGCTACACCTTC.

V is TRBV6-1 and J is TRBJ1-2; no definite D call. V was cut by 1 base and J by 8 bases, with 14 bases left in between. CDR1 MNHNS and CDR2 SASEGT come from the germline V gene. This CDR3 is built from 14 residues. In nucleotides, the CDR3 is TGTGCCAGCAGTGAAGTGGGCGGGATTATGGGCTACACCTTC. Translation gives CASSEVGGIMGYTF.

V and J are TRBV5-4 and TRBJ1-1, with 7 bases aligning to TRBD1. Germline assignment: CDR1 SGHNT and CDR2 YYREEE (reference sequence). The CDR3 has 14 residues. V lost 4 bases and J lost 4; bases outside the gene matches: 7. The DNA for the CDR3 is TGTGCCAGCAGCCCGGGACAGCGGTCCACTGAAGCTTTCTTT. This codes for CASSPGQRSTEAFF.

There are a few counts of this clone. The chain recombines TRBV2 with TRBJ2-3, with D possibly matching TRBD1 (6 bases). The germline gives CDR1 SNHLY, CDR2 FYNNEI. This CDR3 is built from 14 residues. V lost 2 bases and J lost 2, with 8 bases in between. The CDR3 reads CASSEYRATDTQYF. In DNA form, the CDR3 reads TGTGCCAGCAGTGAATACAGGGCCACAGATACGCAGTATTTT.

The chain combines TRBV6-5 with TRBJ2-1, with TRBD1 identical over 10 bases. Unmatched junction bases numbered 2, after V lost 6 bases and J lost 6 bases. The germline V gene has CDR1 MNHEY and CDR2 SVGAGI. This CDR3 has 13 residues. CDR3 sequence reads: CASSGQGGNEQFF. The CDR3 DNA reads TGTGCCAGCAGCGGACAGGGGGGCAATGAGCAGTTCTTC.

The CDR3 DNA sequence: TGTGCCAGCAGCTCCGGGACAGGGACACGGGAGACCCAGTACTTC. It specifies CASSSGTGTRETQYF. This sequence joins TRBV9 and TRBJ2-5; 9 nucleotides align to TRBD1. Trimming removed 4 bases from V and 5 bases from J; junction bases left unmatched: 9. There are 15 residues in the CDR3. In germline, CDR1 is SGDLS, CDR2 YYNGEE.

This clone was picked up a small number of times. This chain links TRBV25-1 with TRBJ1-5; 11 bases fit TRBD1. With V trimmed by 4 bases and J by 7 bases, 9 bases remained unmatched. This CDR3 has 16 amino acids. Germline V gene sequence: CDR1 MGHDK, CDR2 SYGVNS. The CDR3 sequence is CASSAGPGQGEQPQHF. DNA for the CDR3: TGTGCCAGCAGTGCTGGACCGGGACAGGGGGAACAGCCCCAGCATTTT.

The chain employs TRBV19 and TRBJ2-3; D is possibly TRBD2 (5 bases). Germline V gives CDR1 LNHDA, CDR2 SQIVND (reference sequence). With 4 bases removed from V and 6 bases from J, the gap between germline ends came to 17 bases. The CDR3 sequence is 15 residues long. CDR3 region: CASSTANRGFDTQYF. CDR3 nucleotides: TGTGCCAGTAGTACAGCCAACCGGGGATTCGATACGCAGTATTTT.

Only a few counts were recorded for this clone. The chain has TRBV7-2 and TRBJ2-7; perhaps TRBD1 as D (6 bases). Germline CDR1 is SGHTA and CDR2 is FQGNSA. Trimming removed 2 bases from V and 2 bases from J, with 10 bases in between. The CDR3 spans 14 residues. In nucleotides, the CDR3 is TGTGCCAGCAGCTTATCGACAGGCCCCTACGAGCAGTACTTC. It specifies CASSLSTGPYEQYF.

This clone was detected a few times. The rearrangement joins TRBV2 to TRBJ1-2; TRBD1 might be the D (5 bases). The CDR3 has 11 residues. V lost 0 bases and J lost 12, with 8 bases in between. CDR1 is SNHLY, CDR2 FYNNEI, per germline. In DNA form, the CDR3 reads TGTGCCAGCAGTGAAGCCGGGGGTCACACCTTC. This gives the protein CASSEAGGHTF.

This clone was found a few times. Other DNA variants within this sample encode the same CDR3. This chain joins TRBV28 and TRBJ1-5, with unresolved D. The CDR3 consists of 13 residues. V dropped 3 bases and J dropped 2 bases, with 5 bases sitting between them. Germline assignment: CDR1 MDHEN and CDR2 SYDVKM. The CDR3 is CASSFSGNQPQHF. CDR3 in DNA: TGTGCCAGCAGTTTCTCGGGCAATCAGCCCCAGCATTTT.